These T cell receptor beta chains were read from a single sample in a study of T cell responses to AZD1222 COVID-19 vaccine. This table comes from immunoSEQ multiplex PCR, and its TCRdb copy is limited to in-frame clones, with some not included. The table includes fewer than 110,000 clones, roughly 88% detected once. The sequencing used peripheral blood, collected on day 0 of AZD1222 vaccination. Receptors were obtained from an adult in good health. The CDR3 runs from the conserved cysteine through the conserved F or W. Each record gives: V gene, clone size, J gene, D gene, CDR3 protein, CDR3 DNA. D genes are given only for firm matches. Clone size is not always given. Where it is, it says once, few, many or a class for expanded clones.

V: TRBV28
size: once
J: TRBJ1-2
D: -
CDR3: CASARGRGYGYTF
DNA: TGTGCCAGCGCTCGCGGGAGGGGCTATGGCTACACCTTC

V: TRBV28
size: -
J: TRBJ2-1
D: -
CDR3: CASSLSVRGVSEQFF
DNA: TGTGCCAGCAGTTTATCCGTCAGGGGTGTGAGTGAGCAGTTCTTC

V: TRBV14
size: -
J: TRBJ1-1
D: -
CDR3: CASSWFWGTEAFF
DNA: TGTGCCAGCAGCTGGTTTTGGGGCACTGAAGCTTTCTTT

V: TRBV19
size: -
J: TRBJ2-7
D: -
CDR3: CASSHRLGEQYF
DNA: TGTGCCAGTAGTCACCGACTGGGCGAGCAGTACTTC

V: TRBV7-6
size: once
J: TRBJ2-3
D: -
CDR3: CATRTDTQYF
DNA: TGTGCCACCCGCACAGATACGCAGTATTTT

V: TRBV11-2
size: -
J: TRBJ1-2
D: TRBD1
CDR3: CAGGTVYGYTF
DNA: TGTGCCGGGGGGACAGTTTACGGCTACACCTTC

V: TRBV6-5
size: -
J: TRBJ1-4
D: -
CDR3: CASSQRGNEKLFF
DNA: TGTGCCAGCAGCCAGCGAGGAAATGAAAAACTGTTTTTT

V: TRBV7-9
size: -
J: TRBJ1-2
D: -
CDR3: CASSPQGYGYTF
DNA: TGTGCCAGCAGCCCGCAGGGCTATGGCTACACCTTC

V: TRBV12-3/TRBV12-4
size: once
J: TRBJ1-2
D: TRBD1
CDR3: CASSPGTENGYTF
DNA: TGTGCCAGCAGTCCCGGGACAGAAAATGGCTACACCTTC

V: TRBV12-1
size: -
J: TRBJ2-6
D: -
CDR3: CASSPQGDAYSGANVLTF
DNA: TGTGCCAGCAGCCCTCAGGGGGACGCCTACTCTGGGGCCAACGTCCTGACTTTC

V: TRBV6-2/TRBV6-3
size: -
J: TRBJ2-7
D: TRBD2
CDR3: CASSFGGTINYEQYF
DNA: TGTGCCAGCAGTTTTGGCGGGACTATTAACTACGAGCAGTACTTC

V: TRBV4-3
size: -
J: TRBJ1-6
D: TRBD1
CDR3: CASSQGETGTDSPLHF
DNA: TGCGCCAGCAGCCAAGGCGAGACAGGGACGGATTCACCCCTCCACTTT

V: TRBV30
size: few
J: TRBJ2-7
D: -
CDR3: CAWSIQQGPSYEQYF
DNA: TGTGCCTGGAGTATTCAGCAGGGGCCCTCCTACGAGCAGTACTTC

V: TRBV7-2
size: -
J: TRBJ2-5
D: -
CDR3: CASSSPPSGAQYF
DNA: TGTGCCAGCAGCTCCCCCCCCAGTGGCGCCCAGTACTTC

V: TRBV19
size: -
J: TRBJ2-5
D: -
CDR3: CASSRAAGNPQYF
DNA: TGTGCCAGTAGTCGCGCGGCCGGCAATCCCCAGTACTTC

V: TRBV6-5
size: -
J: TRBJ1-5
D: -
CDR3: CASSAGINQPQHF
DNA: TGTGCCAGCAGCGCCGGGATTAATCAGCCCCAGCATTTT

V: TRBV11-3
size: -
J: TRBJ2-3
D: TRBD2
CDR3: CASSPGGDTQYF
DNA: TGTGCCAGCAGCCCGGGGGGGGATACGCAGTATTTT

V: TRBV7-9
size: once
J: TRBJ1-1
D: TRBD1
CDR3: CASSEGQGHGSTEAFF
DNA: TGTGCCAGCAGCGAAGGACAGGGCCATGGTAGCACTGAAGCTTTCTTT

V: TRBV11-2
size: -
J: TRBJ1-5
D: -
CDR3: CAIQPAGPIGQPQHF
DNA: TGTGCCATCCAGCCCGCGGGCCCGATCGGTCAGCCCCAGCATTTT

V: TRBV14
size: -
J: TRBJ2-3
D: TRBD2
CDR3: CASSLLAGGASTDTQYF
DNA: TGTGCCAGCAGCCTTCTAGCGGGGGGAGCTAGCACAGATACGCAGTATTTT

V: TRBV5-1
size: -
J: TRBJ2-3
D: -
CDR3: CASSPGGYRTDTQYF
DNA: TGCGCCAGCAGCCCGGGCGGCTATCGCACAGATACGCAGTATTTT

V: TRBV3-1/TRBV3-2
size: -
J: TRBJ1-2
D: -
CDR3: CASSHTTFSKADYGYTF
DNA: TGTGCCAGCAGCCACACCACGTTCTCGAAGGCTGACTATGGCTACACCTTC

V: TRBV19
size: -
J: TRBJ1-1
D: -
CDR3: CASSEGGLYTEAFF
DNA: TGTGCCAGTAGTGAAGGAGGGCTATACACTGAAGCTTTCTTT

V: TRBV3-1/TRBV3-2
size: -
J: TRBJ1-1
D: -
CDR3: CASSQGSGGEGEAFF
DNA: TGTGCCAGCAGCCAAGGAAGTGGCGGGGAGGGTGAAGCTTTCTTT

V: TRBV6-4
size: -
J: TRBJ2-4
D: -
CDR3: CASTQTGVENIQYF
DNA: TGTGCCAGCACCCAAACGGGGGTGGAAAACATTCAGTACTTC

V: TRBV6-5
size: -
J: TRBJ1-1
D: -
CDR3: CASSYGGTRNTEAFF
DNA: TGTGCCAGCAGTTACGGGGGGACCAGGAACACTGAAGCTTTCTTT

V: TRBV20-1
size: -
J: TRBJ1-2
D: -
CDR3: CSASQEYYGYTF
DNA: TGCAGTGCTAGTCAGGAATACTATGGCTACACCTTC

V: TRBV6-5
size: -
J: TRBJ1-6
D: -
CDR3: CASSSESSYNSPLHF
DNA: TGTGCCAGCAGTTCCGAGAGCTCCTATAATTCACCCCTCCACTTT

V: TRBV12-3/TRBV12-4
size: -
J: TRBJ1-5
D: -
CDR3: CASSFLGQPQHF
DNA: TGTGCCAGCAGTTTTTTGGGTCAGCCCCAGCATTTT